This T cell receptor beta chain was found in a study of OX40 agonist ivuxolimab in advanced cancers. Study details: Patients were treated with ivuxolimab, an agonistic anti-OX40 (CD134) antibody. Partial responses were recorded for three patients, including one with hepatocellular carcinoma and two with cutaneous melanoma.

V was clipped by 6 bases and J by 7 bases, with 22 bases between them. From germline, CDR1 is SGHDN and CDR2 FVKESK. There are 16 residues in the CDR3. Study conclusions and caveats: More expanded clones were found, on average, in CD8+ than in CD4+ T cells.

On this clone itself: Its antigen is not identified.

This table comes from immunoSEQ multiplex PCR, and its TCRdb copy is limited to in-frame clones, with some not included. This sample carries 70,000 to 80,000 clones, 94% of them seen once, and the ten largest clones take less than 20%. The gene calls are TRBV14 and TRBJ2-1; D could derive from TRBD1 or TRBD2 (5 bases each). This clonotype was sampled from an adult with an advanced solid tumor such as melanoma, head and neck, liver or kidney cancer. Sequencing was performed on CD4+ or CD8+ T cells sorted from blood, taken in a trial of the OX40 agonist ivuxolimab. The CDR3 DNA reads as TGTGCCAGCAGTCCCCGTGGGGGTCGGACGCCTAATGAGCAGTTCTTC. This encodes CASSPRGGRTPNEQFF.